The rows below give T cell receptor beta chains drawn from one sample of a study of blood T cell repertoires in COVID-19. TCRdb's copy holds only in-frame clones and misses some; the assay was immunoSEQ multiplex PCR. The sample holds some 17,000 clones, approximately 86% seen once. The sample taken for sequencing was peripheral blood. These receptors all stem from a man between 45 and 60 years old with active COVID-19. CDR3s include the opening cysteine and the closing phenylalanine or tryptophan. D genes are given only for firm matches. Clone size is stated in some rows and not others, as once, few, many or a class when expanded.

v_call	clone_size	j_call	d_call	cdr3_length	cdr3_aa	cdr3_nt
TRBV23-1	.	TRBJ1-2	.	15	CASSQSGAGDYGYTF	TGCGCCAGCAGTCAATCGGGGGCAGGGGACTATGGCTACACCTTC
TRBV7-2	.	TRBJ1-2	.	12	CASSLGEDGYTF	TGTGCCAGCAGCTTAGGGGAGGACGGCTACACCTTC
TRBV28	.	TRBJ1-1	TRBD1	14	CASSPTPQGAEAFF	TGTGCCAGCAGCCCGACGCCACAGGGGGCTGAAGCTTTCTTT
TRBV29-1	.	TRBJ2-3	TRBD2	16	CSVEDQGLAAGDTQYF	TGCAGCGTTGAAGATCAGGGACTAGCGGCTGGAGATACGCAGTATTTT
TRBV6-1	once	TRBJ1-2	TRBD1	14	CASSEVGQGGGYTF	TGTGCCAGCAGTGAAGTGGGACAGGGGGGAGGCTACACCTTC
TRBV7-2	.	TRBJ2-1	TRBD2	15	CASSPRTSAYNEQFF	TGTGCCAGCAGCCCCCGGACTAGCGCTTACAATGAGCAGTTCTTC
TRBV5-8	.	TRBJ2-7	TRBD1	12	CASSTNRGEQYF	TGTGCCAGCAGCACGAACAGGGGCGAGCAGTACTTC
TRBV5-1	.	TRBJ2-7	TRBD2	16	CASSWGGTSGTYEQYF	TGCGCCAGCAGCTGGGGGGGGACTAGCGGGACCTACGAGCAGTACTTC
TRBV7-2	.	TRBJ2-3	.	15	CASSLLPRGTDTQYF	TGTGCCAGCAGCTTATTACCTAGGGGAACAGATACGCAGTATTTT
TRBV27	.	TRBJ2-7	TRBD1	18	CASSLKGTGSSWSYEQYF	TGTGCCAGTTCGCTAAAGGGGACAGGGAGTAGTTGGTCCTACGAGCAGTACTTC
TRBV7-6	.	TRBJ1-4	TRBD1	15	CASSFGTGVGEKLFF	TGTGCCAGCAGCTTTGGGACAGGGGTGGGAGAAAAACTGTTTTTT
TRBV3-1/TRBV3-2	.	TRBJ2-5	TRBD2	14	CASSHIAGEETQYF	TGTGCCAGCAGCCATATAGCGGGCGAGGAGACCCAGTACTTC
TRBV6-4	.	TRBJ2-2	TRBD2	16	CASTTGLATNTGELFF	TGTGCCAGCACCACCGGACTAGCGACAAACACCGGGGAGCTGTTTTTT
TRBV7-3	once	TRBJ2-1	TRBD2	16	CASSLNFAASGSGQFF	TGTGCCAGCAGCTTAAATTTCGCGGCTAGCGGGAGTGGGCAGTTCTTC
TRBV6-5	.	TRBJ2-1	TRBD2	15	CASRLAGPSYNEQFF	TGTGCCAGCAGGCTAGCGGGACCTTCCTACAATGAGCAGTTCTTC
TRBV4-1	.	TRBJ1-1	TRBD1	14	CASSLWTGGTEAFF	TGCGCCAGCAGCCTTTGGACAGGAGGGACTGAAGCTTTCTTT
TRBV28	.	TRBJ1-1	.	15	CASSLKGHRNTEAFF	TGTGCCAGCAGTTTAAAGGGACATAGGAACACTGAAGCTTTCTTT
TRBV6-5	.	TRBJ1-1	.	14	CASSPGTINTEAFF	TGTGCCAGCAGTCCCGGGACAATCAACACTGAAGCTTTCTTT
TRBV5-6	.	TRBJ2-7	TRBD2	15	CASSLGTSASYEQYF	TGTGCCAGCAGCTTGGGAACTAGCGCTTCCTACGAGCAGTACTTC
TRBV7-2	.	TRBJ2-1	TRBD2	16	CASSPQGTSGFNEQFF	TGTGCCAGCAGCCCACAGGGGACTAGCGGGTTCAATGAGCAGTTCTTC
TRBV20-1	.	TRBJ2-2	.	13	CSASNQGGGELFF	TGCAGTGCTAGTAATCAAGGAGGCGGGGAGCTGTTTTTT
TRBV14	medium-sized	TRBJ2-1	.	16	CASSQEFERADNEQFF	TGTGCCAGCAGCCAAGAGTTCGAGCGGGCAGACAATGAGCAGTTCTTC
TRBV4-3	.	TRBJ2-3	TRBD2	15	CASSQEGGRSDTQYF	TGCGCCAGCAGCCAAGAGGGCGGGAGATCAGATACGCAGTATTTT
TRBV20-1	.	TRBJ1-1	.	11	CSASPDTEAFF	TGCAGTGCTAGCCCGGACACTGAAGCTTTCTTT
TRBV15	.	TRBJ1-6	.	17	CATSSTTRGSYNSPLHF	TGTGCCACCAGCAGCACCACTAGAGGATCCTATAATTCACCCCTCCACTTT
TRBV3-1/TRBV3-2	.	TRBJ2-1	TRBD2	18	CASSRTSGRAPLYNEQFF	TGTGCCAGCAGCCGTACTAGCGGGAGAGCCCCTCTATACAATGAGCAGTTCTTC
TRBV7-9	.	TRBJ2-6	TRBD2	17	CASSLGGRVSGANVLTF	TGTGCCAGCAGCTTAGGCGGGAGGGTCTCTGGGGCCAACGTCCTGACTTTC
TRBV6-2/TRBV6-3	medium-sized	TRBJ1-2	.	15	CASSSPAAQGRGYTF	TGTGCCAGCAGTTCCCCGGCCGCACAGGGCCGCGGCTACACCTTC
TRBV6-2/TRBV6-3	.	TRBJ2-5	TRBD1	17	CASSYPLQGQWKETQYF	TGTGCCAGCAGTTACCCCCTCCAGGGACAGTGGAAAGAGACCCAGTACTTC
TRBV19	.	TRBJ1-2	.	14	CASSTVVQGNGYTF	TGTGCCAGTAGTACGGTGGTGCAGGGGAATGGCTACACCTTC
TRBV19	few	TRBJ1-1	.	16	CASSIPLRRPNTEAFF	TGTGCCAGTAGTATTCCCCTAAGGAGACCGAACACTGAAGCTTTCTTT
TRBV30	.	TRBJ1-1	TRBD1	15	CASPGQGSWNTEAFF	TGTGCCTCTCCAGGACAGGGTTCGTGGAACACTGAAGCTTTCTTT
TRBV7-2	.	TRBJ1-6	.	16	CASSSGTRALSSPLHF	TGTGCCAGCAGCTCCGGGACTCGGGCCCTTTCTTCACCCCTCCACTTT
TRBV4-3	.	TRBJ1-1	.	13	CASNREGNTEAFF	TGCGCCAGCAACCGGGAGGGGAACACTGAAGCTTTCTTT
TRBV9	.	TRBJ2-7	.	14	CASSVEGGSYEQYF	TGTGCCAGCAGCGTAGAAGGGGGCTCCTACGAGCAGTACTTC
TRBV4-1	.	TRBJ2-3	TRBD1	16	CASSQIGQGRTDTQYF	TGCGCCAGCAGCCAGATTGGACAGGGGCGCACAGATACGCAGTATTTT
TRBV5-1	once	TRBJ1-2	.	13	CASSLGTAYGYTF	TGCGCCAGCAGCTTGGGGACAGCGTATGGCTACACCTTC
TRBV18	.	TRBJ1-4	.	14	CASSRTQWTEKLFF	TGTGCCAGCTCAAGGACTCAATGGACTGAAAAACTGTTTTTT
TRBV12-3/TRBV12-4	once	TRBJ2-3	.	12	CASSFRGDTQYF	TGTGCCAGCAGTTTCAGGGGAGATACGCAGTATTTT
TRBV5-1	.	TRBJ1-1	.	12	CASYERNTEAFF	TGCGCCAGCTACGAGCGGAACACTGAAGCTTTCTTT
TRBV7-9	.	TRBJ1-5	.	14	CASSPGSGGQPQHF	TGTGCCAGCAGCCCCGGAAGCGGTGGGCAGCCCCAGCATTTT
TRBV2	.	TRBJ1-1	.	13	CASRQDMNTEAFF	TGTGCCAGTCGACAGGATATGAACACTGAAGCTTTCTTT
TRBV9	.	TRBJ1-2	.	12	CASSALNYGYTF	TGTGCCAGCAGCGCTCTTAACTATGGCTACACCTTC
TRBV10-3	.	TRBJ2-1	.	11	CAISSRDSTFF	TGTGCCATCAGTTCCCGGGACTCTACGTTCTTC
TRBV29-1	.	TRBJ1-1	.	13	CSGTQSSNTEAFF	TGCAGCGGTACACAGAGCTCGAACACTGAAGCTTTCTTT
TRBV7-3	once	TRBJ2-1	.	16	CASSLTGGISYNEQFF	TGTGCCAGCAGCTTAACCGGCGGGATCTCCTACAATGAGCAGTTCTTC
TRBV7-8	.	TRBJ2-7	.	13	CASNLRRGYEQYF	TGTGCCAGCAATCTGCGACGAGGCTACGAGCAGTACTTC
TRBV28	.	TRBJ1-3	TRBD1	14	CASSPGTERNTIYF	TGTGCCAGCAGTCCCGGGACAGAAAGAAACACCATATATTTT
TRBV11-2	.	TRBJ1-2	.	13	CASSFGQGNGYTF	TGTGCCAGCAGCTTCGGTCAGGGAAATGGCTACACCTTC
TRBV5-1	.	TRBJ1-1	.	15	CASSWRTQGNTEAFF	TGCGCCAGCAGCTGGAGGACTCAAGGGAACACTGAAGCTTTCTTT
TRBV12-3/TRBV12-4	.	TRBJ2-5	.	13	CASSLDARETQYF	TGTGCCAGCAGTTTAGACGCCAGAGAGACCCAGTACTTC
TRBV6-5	.	TRBJ2-1	TRBD2	14	CASRRETSLYEQFF	TGTGCCAGCAGGCGGGAGACCTCCCTTTATGAGCAGTTCTTC
TRBV3-1/TRBV3-2	.	TRBJ2-5	TRBD1	16	CASSQSFGQGVETQYF	TGTGCCAGCAGCCAATCTTTCGGACAGGGCGTAGAGACCCAGTACTTC
TRBV27	.	TRBJ2-5	.	15	CASSPGQWIQETQYF	TGTGCCAGCAGTCCCGGACAGTGGATCCAAGAGACCCAGTACTTC
TRBV7-8	.	TRBJ1-2	.	14	CASSLVTTGSGYTF	TGTGCCAGCAGCTTAGTTACAACAGGGTCCGGCTACACCTTC
TRBV7-2	.	TRBJ1-5	TRBD1	14	CASRSGQGSQPQHF	TGTGCCAGCAGATCAGGACAGGGGAGTCAGCCCCAGCATTTT
TRBV6-6	.	TRBJ1-6	.	15	CASSPDSSYNSPLHF	TGTGCCAGCAGTCCGGACTCATCCTATAATTCACCCCTCCACTTT
TRBV10-3	.	TRBJ2-1	TRBD1	14	CAIRGTGDYNEQFF	TGTGCCATCAGAGGGACAGGGGACTACAATGAGCAGTTCTTC
TRBV7-9	.	TRBJ2-7	.	14	CASSLFQETYEQYF	TGTGCCAGCAGCTTATTCCAGGAAACCTACGAGCAGTACTTC